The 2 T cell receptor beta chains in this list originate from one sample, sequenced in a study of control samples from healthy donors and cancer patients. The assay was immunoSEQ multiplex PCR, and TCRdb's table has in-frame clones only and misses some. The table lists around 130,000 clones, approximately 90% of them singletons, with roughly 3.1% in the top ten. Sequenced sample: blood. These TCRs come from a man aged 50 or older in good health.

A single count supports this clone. CDR3 protein: CASALNTGELFF. The CDR3 nucleotides read TGTGCCAGCGCACTGAACACCGGGGAGCTGTTTTTT. The genes are TRBV7-3 and TRBJ2-2; D gene uncertain. The CDR3 covers 12 residues. V was cut by 8 bases and J by 1 base, with 5 bases left in between. Per the germline V gene, CDR1 is SGHTA and CDR2 is FQGTGA.

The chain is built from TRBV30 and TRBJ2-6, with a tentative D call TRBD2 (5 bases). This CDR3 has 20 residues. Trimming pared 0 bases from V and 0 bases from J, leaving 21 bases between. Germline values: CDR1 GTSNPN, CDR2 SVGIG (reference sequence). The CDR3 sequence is CAWSVLKRTLGLSGANVLTF. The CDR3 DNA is TGTGCCTGGAGTGTACTTAAAAGGACTCTGGGCCTCTCTGGGGCCAACGTCCTGACTTTC.